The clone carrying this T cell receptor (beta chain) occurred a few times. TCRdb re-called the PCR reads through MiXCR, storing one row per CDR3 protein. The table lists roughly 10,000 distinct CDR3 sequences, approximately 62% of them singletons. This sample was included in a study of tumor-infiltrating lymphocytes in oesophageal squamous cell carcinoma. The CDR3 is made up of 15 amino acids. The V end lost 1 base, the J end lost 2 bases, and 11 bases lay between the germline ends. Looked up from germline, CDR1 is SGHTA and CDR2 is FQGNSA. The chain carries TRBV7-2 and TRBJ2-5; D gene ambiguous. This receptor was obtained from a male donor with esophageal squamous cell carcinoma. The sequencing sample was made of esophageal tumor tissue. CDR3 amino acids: CASSLEFWQQETQYF. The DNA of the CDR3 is TGTGCCAGCAGCTTAGAGTTTTGGCAGCAAGAGACCCAGTACTTC.